This TCR beta chain appears in the sequencing data of a study of blood T cell repertoires in COVID-19. The overall study: There were acute and convalescent COVID-19 samples, and they came from the United States, Italy and Spain. The cDNA or gDNA used as material had been derived from T cells, B-cell-depleted T cells, or PBMCs.

The CDR3 is 15 amino acids. V lost 4 bases to trimming and J lost 9 bases, with 19 bases between them. CDR1 is SEHNR and CDR2 is FQNEAQ in the germline V gene (reference sequence). Per the original data handling: Reference gene primer amplification gave estimated nucleated cell counts. TCRdb's table, derived via immunoSEQ multiplex PCR, lists solely in-frame clones and lacks some. That table furnishes V, J and clone size, whereas the DNA furnished D and trimming. This sample has roughly 280,000 clones, with 70% to 90% found just once. This sequence originates from a man between 18 and 35 years old with active or convalescent COVID-19. The chain recombines TRBV7-9 with TRBJ2-1; D is possibly TRBD2 (6 bases). Sequencing used peripheral blood. CDR3 amino acids: CASSSTSQISSEQFF. DNA for the CDR3: TGTGCCAGCAGCTCGACTAGTCAGATTTCCAGTGAGCAGTTCTTC. The whole variable domain, remainder taken from reference TRBV7-9 and TRBJ2-1, is DTGVSQNPRHKITKRGQNVTFRCDPISEHNRLYWYRQTLGQGPEFLTYFQNEAQLEKSRLLSDRFSAERPKGSFSTLEIQRTEQGDSAMYLCASSSTSQISSEQFFGPGTRLTVL.